This T cell receptor (beta chain) was recorded in a study of blood T cell repertoires in COVID-19. The CDR3 length is 15 residues. The V segment lost 3 bases and the J segment 4 bases; nucleotides outside the gene matches: 3. Per the germline V gene, CDR1 is SGDLS and CDR2 is YYNGEE. Profiled with immunoSEQ multiplex PCR; TCRdb holds only in-frame clones, not every one. Of about 220,000 clones detected, roughly 80% appear once; the ten largest clones hold roughly 5.5%. The chain has TRBV9 and TRBJ2-1, with 11 bases fitting TRBD2. The sequencing input was peripheral blood. The sequence was collected from a woman in her 70s with COVID-19, enrolled during active disease. The CDR3 DNA sequence: TGTGCCAGCAGCGACCGGACTAGCGGGTACAATGAGCAGTTCTTC. Its translation is CASSDRTSGYNEQFF.